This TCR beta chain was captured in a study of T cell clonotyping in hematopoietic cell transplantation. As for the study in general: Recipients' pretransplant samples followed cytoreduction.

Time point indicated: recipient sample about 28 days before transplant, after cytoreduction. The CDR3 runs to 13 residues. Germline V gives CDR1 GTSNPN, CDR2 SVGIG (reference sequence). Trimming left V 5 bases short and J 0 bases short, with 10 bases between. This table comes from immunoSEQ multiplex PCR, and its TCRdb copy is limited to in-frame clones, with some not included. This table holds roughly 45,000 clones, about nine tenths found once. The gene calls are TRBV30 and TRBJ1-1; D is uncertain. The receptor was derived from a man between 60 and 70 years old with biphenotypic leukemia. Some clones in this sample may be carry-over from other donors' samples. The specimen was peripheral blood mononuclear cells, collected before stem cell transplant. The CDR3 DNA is TGTGCCTGGGTTCACGAGATGAACACTGAAGCTTTCTTT. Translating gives CAWVHEMNTEAFF.